This is a list of T cell receptor beta chains from one sample in a study of PD-1 blockade in classical Hodgkin lymphoma. TCRdb's table, derived via immunoSEQ multiplex PCR, lists solely in-frame clones and lacks some. Of fewer than 30,000 clones in the sample, 88% were seen once. The sequencing used CD8+ T cells from blood, collected at baseline. Every receptor here comes from a human donor with classical Hodgkin lymphoma. Both conserved end residues are part of each CDR3. A D gene is named only where the DNA matches it firmly. Clone size appears in some rows only: once, few, many, or a class for an expanded clone.

clone_size	d_call	j_call	v_call	cdr3_nt	cdr3_aa
NA	TRBD2	TRBJ2-7	TRBV7-9	TGTGCCAGAAGCGGCCCTCGGCGGGAGGTCGGCTACGAGCAGTACTTC	CARSGPRREVGYEQYF
NA	NA	TRBJ2-7	TRBV7-9	TGTGCCAGCAGCCACCGGGACTCCGGACCTTACGAGCAGTACTTC	CASSHRDSGPYEQYF
NA	TRBD1	TRBJ2-7	TRBV7-9	TGTGCCAGCAGTCCCACAGGGACAGCCTACGAGCAGTACTTC	CASSPTGTAYEQYF
NA	NA	TRBJ1-3	TRBV19	TGTGCCAGTAGTATACCTTATTGGGACGCCAACTCTGGAAACACCATATATTTT	CASSIPYWDANSGNTIYF
few	NA	TRBJ2-7	TRBV19	TGTGCCAGTAGCCCCGGGATCTACTACGAGCAGTACTTC	CASSPGIYYEQYF
NA	TRBD1	TRBJ2-1	TRBV6-5	TGTGCCAGCAGTCAACAGGGGGAGGAAGAGCAGTTCTTC	CASSQQGEEEQFF
NA	NA	TRBJ2-7	TRBV6-5	TGTGCCAGCAGTTACAGGGGATCCTACGAGCAGTACTTC	CASSYRGSYEQYF
NA	NA	TRBJ1-5	TRBV19	TGTGCCAGTAGTATTCCGGAGACCAATCAGCCCCAGCATTTT	CASSIPETNQPQHF
NA	NA	TRBJ2-7	TRBV20-1	TGCAGTGCTAGCGAGGGCTACGAGCAGTACTTC	CSASEGYEQYF
NA	TRBD1	TRBJ2-1	TRBV5-5	TGTGCCAGCAGCTTGGGGACAGGGGGCAACAATGAGCAGTTCTTC	CASSLGTGGNNEQFF
NA	NA	TRBJ2-7	TRBV4-1	TGCGCCAGCAGCCGGGAGCGGGCAACCTACGAGCAGTACTTC	CASSRERATYEQYF
once	NA	TRBJ1-1	TRBV5-6	TGTGCCAGCAGCGCTAACACTGAAGCTTTCTTT	CASSANTEAFF
NA	TRBD2	TRBJ2-5	TRBV29-1	TGCAGCGTTGGGACTAGCGGGAGGGGGGGGCAAGAGACCCAGTACTTC	CSVGTSGRGGQETQYF
NA	TRBD1	TRBJ2-5	TRBV7-9	TGTGCCAGCAGCTCGACGAGGGACAGGGTTGGAGAGACCCAGTACTTC	CASSSTRDRVGETQYF
NA	TRBD1	TRBJ1-4	TRBV18	TGTGCCAGCTCACCGGGACAGGGTAATGAAAAACTGTTTTTT	CASSPGQGNEKLFF
NA	NA	TRBJ1-1	TRBV19	TGTGCCAGTTTATCGAACAAGAACACTGAAGCTTTCTTT	CASLSNKNTEAFF
NA	TRBD2	TRBJ2-7	TRBV13	TGTGCCAGCAGCATAGGGACTAGCGGGAGCTCTAGGCAGTACTTC	CASSIGTSGSSRQYF
NA	TRBD2	TRBJ2-7	TRBV27	TGTGCCAGCAGTTTTAGCGGGAGATACGAGCAGTACTTC	CASSFSGRYEQYF
NA	NA	TRBJ2-7	TRBV9	TGTGCCAGCAGCGGTCGGGAGCAGTACTTC	CASSGREQYF
NA	NA	TRBJ2-7	TRBV28	TGTGCCAGCAGTTTCGACAGCTACGAGCAGTACTTC	CASSFDSYEQYF
NA	NA	TRBJ2-1	TRBV5-6	TGTGCCAGCAGCTTTAGCGGATCGATGAACTGGTTGGTTCCGTTCTTC	CASSFSGSMNWLVPFF
NA	NA	TRBJ2-3	TRBV7-3	TGTGCCAGCAGCAGGGGTGAAAGTCCGGATACGCAGTATTTT	CASSRGESPDTQYF
NA	NA	TRBJ2-1	TRBV6-1	TGTGCCAGCAGTGGCCCCCTGGGGGGCGCCGTTTACAATGAGCAGTTCTTC	CASSGPLGGAVYNEQFF
NA	TRBD1	TRBJ2-2	TRBV25-1	TGTGCCAGCAGTGAATGGGGACAGGGAACCGGGGAGCTGTTTTTT	CASSEWGQGTGELFF
few	NA	TRBJ1-2	TRBV6-6	TGTGCCAGCAGTGACGACCCGGGGACGGATGGCTACACCTTC	CASSDDPGTDGYTF
NA	NA	TRBJ1-2	TRBV28	TGTGCCAGCAGTTTACAGGGAAGGATTCGGTATGGCTACACCTTC	CASSLQGRIRYGYTF
few	NA	TRBJ2-1	TRBV5-1	TGCGCCAGCAGCTTGGGTTCGGCAGTGAGGGATGAGCAGTTCTTC	CASSLGSAVRDEQFF
NA	NA	TRBJ2-5	TRBV7-2	TGTGCCAGCAGCTTACTACCCCCAGAGACCCAGTACTTC	CASSLLPPETQYF
NA	NA	TRBJ1-1	TRBV6-5	TGTGCCAGCAGTTACTTCAAACAGGGTACTGAAGCTTTCTTT	CASSYFKQGTEAFF
NA	TRBD1	TRBJ2-2	TRBV12-5	TGTGCTAGTGGTTCGATCAACTCCGGGACAGGGAATGAGACCGGGGAGCTGTTTTTT	CASGSINSGTGNETGELFF
NA	NA	TRBJ2-7	TRBV11-2	TGTGCCAGCAGCTTAGGGACCTACGAGCAGTACTTC	CASSLGTYEQYF
NA	NA	TRBJ2-1	TRBV30	TGTGCCTGGAGTGTATCCTCTCACAATGAGCAGTTCTTC	CAWSVSSHNEQFF
NA	TRBD1	TRBJ2-7	TRBV9	TGTGCCAGCAGCGAAACAGGGGGCGCATACGAGCAGTACTTC	CASSETGGAYEQYF